This entry lists 10 T cell receptor beta chains sequenced from one sample in a study of radiotherapy plus CTLA-4 blockade in lung cancer. Assay used: immunoSEQ multiplex PCR; TCRdb lists only in-frame clones, some missing. The sample comprises approximately 90,000 clones, roughly four fifths of which are singletons, and roughly 0.84% rests with the top ten. The sample in question was peripheral blood, obtained from a patient treated with radiotherapy plus ipilimumab. The receptors were gathered from a human donor with non-small cell lung cancer who had stable disease on radiotherapy plus ipilimumab.

The V call is TRBV7-2, the J call TRBJ1-1; 9 bases line up with TRBD1. The V and J ends lost 5 bases and 11 bases, in that order; junction bases with no gene match: 9. Germline values: CDR1 SGHTA, CDR2 FQGNSA. The CDR3 is made up of 13 amino acids. The chain's CDR3 is CASSPDRGSFAFF. CDR3 DNA sequence: TGTGCCAGCAGCCCGGACAGGGGAAGTTTCGCTTTCTTT.

This rearrangement joins TRBV4-1 to TRBJ2-7; TRBD1 agrees at 7 bases. Germline assignment: CDR1 MGHRA and CDR2 YSYEKL. The V and J ends lost 1 base and 3 bases, in that order; junction bases with no gene match: 6. This CDR3 is 15 amino acids long. The CDR3 sequence: CASSQGQGTNYEQYF. The CDR3 region has the DNA TGCGCCAGCAGCCAAGGACAGGGAACTAACTACGAGCAGTACTTC.

The chain couples TRBV7-8 to TRBJ1-1, with a tentative D call TRBD1 (5 bases). The CDR3 length is 14 residues. V was cut by 4 bases and J by 5 bases, with 14 bases left in between. Per germline, CDR1 SGHVS and CDR2 FQNEAQ. For the CDR3, the DNA is TGTGCCAGCAGCTCCCAGGGAGGAACGACTGAAGCTTTCTTT. As protein: CASSSQGGTTEAFF.

This clone was seen a single time. The chain has TRBV30 and TRBJ2-4, with D unresolved. V was clipped by 4 bases and J by 0 bases, with 16 bases between them. The CDR3 is 16 amino acids. CDR1 is GTSNPN and CDR2 is SVGIG in the germline V gene (reference sequence). This CDR3 is CAWTSRQFLAKNIQYF. The CDR3 nucleotides are TGTGCCTGGACGTCCCGCCAGTTCTTAGCCAAAAACATTCAGTACTTC.

The V gene is TRBV6-1, the J gene TRBJ2-2; TRBD2 is a possible D gene (5 bases). The length of the CDR3 is 13 residues. Between the trimmed V and J ends, which lost 6 bases and 4 bases, there was a span of 9 bases. Germline V gene data show CDR1 as MNHNS and CDR2 as SASEGT. CDR3 sequence (DNA): TGTGCCAGCAGCGACTACACCACCGGGGAGCTGTTTTTT. It encodes CASSDYTTGELFF.

The rearrangement uses TRBV27 and TRBJ1-6; D remains ambiguous. Trimming stripped 2 bases from V and 11 bases from J, with 10 bases between. This CDR3 is built from 13 residues. CDR1 is MNHEY, CDR2 SMNVEV, per germline (reference sequence). CDR3 residues: CASSLKGRAPLHF. Here the CDR3 DNA reads TGTGCCAGCAGTTTAAAGGGTAGGGCACCCCTCCACTTT.

In its sample, this clone was seen once. The chain links TRBV7-8 to TRBJ2-1; 9 positions match TRBD2. CDR3 size: 15 residues. J was trimmed by 15 bases and V by 2 bases; bases with no gene match: 14. Germline V gene data show CDR1 as SGHVS and CDR2 as FQNEAQ. CDR3 loop: CASSLTGGGANYRFF. The DNA for the CDR3 is TGTGCCAGCAGCTTAACTGGCGGGGGGGCTAATTATCGGTTCTTC.

The chain links TRBV21-1 to TRBJ2-5; the table names TRBD2, a call not compared with the DNA. TRBV21-1 is tagged as a pseudogene. The CDR3 has 19 residues. This chain's CDR3 is CASSPPGTSGLCPQETQYF. The DNA of the CDR3 is TGTGCCAGCAGCCCCCCTGGGACTAGCGGACTATGCCCGCAAGAGACCCAGTACTTC.

V is TRBV13 and J is TRBJ2-7; TRBD2 matches 7 bases. This CDR3 contains 17 residues. The germline gives CDR1 PRHDT, CDR2 FYEKMQ (reference sequence). Trimming cost V 4 bases and J 0 bases; bases outside gene matches: 12. Written as DNA, the CDR3 is TGTGCCAGCAGCTCCCGGCCCCTGCGGGGGTTCTCCTACGAGCAGTACTTC. This sequence encodes CASSSRPLRGFSYEQYF.

The chain uses TRBV9 and TRBJ1-2; TRBD1 matches 8 bases. Unmatched junction bases numbered 10, after V lost 2 bases and J lost 1 base. This CDR3 spans 17 amino acids. CDR1 and CDR2 (germline): SGDLS, YYNGEE. The CDR3: CASSVGFGTGLNYGYTF. Here the CDR3 DNA reads TGTGCCAGCAGCGTGGGGTTCGGGACAGGCCTTAACTATGGCTACACCTTC.